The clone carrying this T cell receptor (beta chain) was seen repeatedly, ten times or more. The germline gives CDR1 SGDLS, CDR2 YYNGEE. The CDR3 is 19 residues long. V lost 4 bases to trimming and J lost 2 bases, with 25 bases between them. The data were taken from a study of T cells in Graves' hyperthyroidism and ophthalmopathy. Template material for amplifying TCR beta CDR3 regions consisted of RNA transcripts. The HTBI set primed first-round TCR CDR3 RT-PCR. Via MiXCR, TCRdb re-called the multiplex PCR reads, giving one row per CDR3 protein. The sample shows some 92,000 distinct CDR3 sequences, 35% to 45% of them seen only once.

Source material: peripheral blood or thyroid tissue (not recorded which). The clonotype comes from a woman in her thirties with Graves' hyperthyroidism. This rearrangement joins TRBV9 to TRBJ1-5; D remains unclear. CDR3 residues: CASSTPLGLGSSGNQPQHF. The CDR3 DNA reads TGTGCCAGCAGCACCCCTTTAGGCCTCGGGAGTTCCGGCAATCAGCCCCAGCATTTT.